This T cell receptor (beta chain) originates from a study of CD8 T cells in Susac syndrome. Random hexamers served to reverse transcribe roughly 0.5 to 1 ug RNA. TCRdb passed the immunoSEQ multiplex PCR reads through MiXCR, listing each CDR3 protein once. The sample includes about 25,000 distinct CDR3 sequences, less than 95% of them seen just once. Between the trimmed V and J ends, which lost 4 bases and 4 bases, there was a span of 5 bases. CDR1 is SEHNR, CDR2 FQNEAQ, per germline (reference sequence). The CDR3 has 12 amino acids. Sequenced sample: CD8+ T cells from PBMCs. The source of this sequence is a human donor in good health. The rearrangement links TRBV7-9 to TRBJ2-1; D not certain. The CDR3 DNA follows: TGTGCCAGCAGCTCGAAGTACAATGAGCAGTTCTTC. This gives the protein CASSSKYNEQFF.